The entry below describes one T cell receptor (beta chain). Other DNA sequences in this specimen translate into the identical CDR3. The data were taken from a study of blood T cell repertoires in COVID-19. Background on the study: Specimens from acute and convalescent COVID-19 originated in the United States, Italy and Spain.

The CDR3 extends over 14 amino acids. V gave up 2 bases and J gave up 4 bases, with 9 bases separating them. The germline CDR1 and CDR2 sequences are KGHSH and LQKENI. TCRdb's copy holds only in-frame clones and misses some; the assay was immunoSEQ multiplex PCR. The top ten clones hold 2.2% of a sample with around 300,000 clones, 89% of them seen once. The rearrangement links TRBV18 to TRBJ1-5; weak D call: TRBD1 (5 bases). The source material was peripheral blood. This receptor was taken from a man aged 45-65 years with acute or convalescent COVID-19. In DNA, the CDR3 is TGTGCCAGCTCACCAGGGCAGGGTAATCAGCCCCAGCATTTT. Its translation is CASSPGQGNQPQHF.